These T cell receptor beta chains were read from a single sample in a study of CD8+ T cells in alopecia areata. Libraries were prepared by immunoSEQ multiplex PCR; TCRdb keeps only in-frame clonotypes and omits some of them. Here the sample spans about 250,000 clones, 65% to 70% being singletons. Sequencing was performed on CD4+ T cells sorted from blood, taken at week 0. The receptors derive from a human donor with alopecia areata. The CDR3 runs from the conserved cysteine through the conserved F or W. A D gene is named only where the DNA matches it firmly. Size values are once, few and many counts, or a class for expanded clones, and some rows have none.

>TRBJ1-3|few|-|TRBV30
CAWSLLSGNTIYF
TGTGCCTGGAGCCTACTCTCTGGAAACACCATATATTTT
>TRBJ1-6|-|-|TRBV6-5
CASSTGPGNPLHF
TGTGCCAGCAGTACGGGACCGGGAAATCCCCTCCACTTT
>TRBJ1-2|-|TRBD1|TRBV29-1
CSGQTGGRGYTF
TGCAGCGGGCAGACAGGGGGACGCGGCTACACCTTC
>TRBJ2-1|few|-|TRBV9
CASSLGPLPYNEQFF
TGTGCCAGCAGCCTCGGACCCCTTCCCTACAATGAGCAGTTCTTC
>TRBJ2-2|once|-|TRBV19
CASSPRGTGELFF
TGTGCCAGTAGCCCCAGGGGCACCGGGGAGCTGTTTTTT
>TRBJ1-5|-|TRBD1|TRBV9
CASSVTGNSNQPQHF
TGTGCCAGCAGTGTGACAGGGAATAGCAATCAGCCCCAGCATTTT
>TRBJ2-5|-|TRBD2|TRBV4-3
CASSPRLAGGETQYF
TGCGCCAGCAGCCCCAGACTAGCGGGTGGGGAGACCCAGTACTTC
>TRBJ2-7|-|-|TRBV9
CASSVDSGVAHEQYF
TGTGCCAGCAGCGTCGACAGCGGCGTGGCCCACGAGCAGTACTTC
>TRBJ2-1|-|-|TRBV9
CASSVGPSSYNEQFF
TGTGCCAGCAGCGTAGGCCCTAGCTCCTACAATGAGCAGTTCTTC
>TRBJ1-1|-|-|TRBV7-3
CASSQTVNTEAFF
TGTGCCAGCAGCCAAACCGTGAACACTGAAGCTTTCTTT
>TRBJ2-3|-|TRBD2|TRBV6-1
CASREAGEAGDTQYF
TGTGCCAGCAGGGAAGCGGGGGAAGCGGGAGATACGCAGTATTTT
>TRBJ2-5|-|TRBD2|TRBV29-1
CSVLPSGGETQYF
TGCAGCGTTCTCCCCTCGGGAGGGGAGACCCAGTACTTC
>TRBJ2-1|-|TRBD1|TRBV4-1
CASSLSTGAVYNEQFF
TGCGCCAGCAGTCTGTCGACAGGGGCGGTCTACAATGAGCAGTTCTTC
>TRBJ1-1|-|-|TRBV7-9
CASSFGSLGNTEAFF
TGTGCCAGCAGCTTTGGTTCCCTCGGAAACACTGAAGCTTTCTTT
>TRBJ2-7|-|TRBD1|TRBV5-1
CASSLGQGSAYEQYF
TGCGCCAGCAGCTTGGGACAGGGATCGGCCTACGAGCAGTACTTC
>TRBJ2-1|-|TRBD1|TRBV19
CASSFAGTGYNEQFF
TGTGCCAGTAGTTTCGCCGGGACAGGCTACAATGAGCAGTTCTTC
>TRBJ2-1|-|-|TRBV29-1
CSVEVGGTSSINEQFF
TGCAGCGTTGAAGTAGGGGGAACTAGCTCCATCAATGAGCAGTTCTTC
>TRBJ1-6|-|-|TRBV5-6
CASGARVDSPLHF
TGTGCCAGCGGCGCGAGGGTTGATTCACCCCTCCACTTT
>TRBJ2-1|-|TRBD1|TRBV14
CASSQEDRGQGRNEQFF
TGTGCCAGCAGCCAAGAAGACCGTGGACAGGGGAGGAATGAGCAGTTCTTC
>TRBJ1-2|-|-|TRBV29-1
CSVEGLEGHYYGYTF
TGCAGCGTCGAGGGGTTAGAGGGACACTACTATGGCTACACCTTC
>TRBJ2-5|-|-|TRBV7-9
CASSLTQSQETQYF
TGTGCCAGCAGCTTAACGCAAAGCCAAGAGACCCAGTACTTC
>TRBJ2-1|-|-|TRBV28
CASSSPAGRGNNEQFF
TGTGCCAGCAGTTCGCCGGCGGGGCGGGGCAACAATGAGCAGTTCTTC
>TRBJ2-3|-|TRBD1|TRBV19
CASRGTGAADTQYF
TGTGCCAGTAGAGGGACAGGGGCGGCAGATACGCAGTATTTT
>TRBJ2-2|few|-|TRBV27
CASSARAGELFF
TGTGCCAGCAGTGCCAGGGCCGGGGAGCTGTTTTTT
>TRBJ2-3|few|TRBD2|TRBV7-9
CASSFGLADTDTQYF
TGTGCCAGCAGCTTTGGACTAGCGGACACAGATACGCAGTATTTT
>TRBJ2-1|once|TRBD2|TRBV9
CASSVVGLAGASSYNEQFF
TGTGCCAGCAGCGTAGTCGGACTAGCGGGGGCGAGCTCCTACAATGAGCAGTTCTTC
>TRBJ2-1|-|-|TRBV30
CAWTVGEDNEQFF
TGTGCCTGGACCGTGGGGGAAGACAATGAGCAGTTCTTC
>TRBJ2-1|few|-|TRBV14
CASSPTPSPPYNEQFF
TGTGCCAGCAGCCCGACTCCTAGCCCCCCCTACAATGAGCAGTTCTTC
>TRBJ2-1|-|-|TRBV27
CASSRRASANEQFF
TGTGCCAGCAGTCGGAGGGCGTCCGCCAATGAGCAGTTCTTC
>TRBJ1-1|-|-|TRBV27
CASSLSRAANTEAFF
TGTGCCAGCAGTTTATCGAGGGCAGCGAACACTGAAGCTTTCTTT
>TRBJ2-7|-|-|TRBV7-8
CASSLSPLRVANYEQYF
TGTGCCAGCAGCTTATCGCCTCTCAGGGTAGCAAACTACGAGCAGTACTTC
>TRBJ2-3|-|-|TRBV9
CASSVASSPTDTQYF
TGTGCCAGCAGCGTAGCTAGTTCCCCCACAGATACGCAGTATTTT
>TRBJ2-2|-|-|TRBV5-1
CASSLTPNTGELFF
TGCGCCAGCAGCTTGACCCCGAACACCGGGGAGCTGTTTTTT
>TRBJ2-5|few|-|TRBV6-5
CASSTGTEGTQYF
TGTGCCAGCAGTACCGGGACGGAAGGGACCCAGTACTTC
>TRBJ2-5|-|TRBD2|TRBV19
CASRGTSGQETQYF
TGTGCCAGCAGAGGGACTAGCGGCCAAGAGACCCAGTACTTC
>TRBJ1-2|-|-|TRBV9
CASSAYYGYTF
TGTGCCAGCAGCGCCTACTATGGCTACACCTTC
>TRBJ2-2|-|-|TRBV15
CATSRDLAGELFF
TGTGCCACCAGCAGAGACCTCGCCGGGGAGCTGTTTTTT
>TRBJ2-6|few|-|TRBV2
CASSEAGANVLTF
TGTGCCAGCAGTGAAGCTGGGGCCAACGTCCTGACTTTC
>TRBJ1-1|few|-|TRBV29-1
CSVEGGRTEAFF
TGCAGCGTTGAAGGAGGACGGACTGAAGCTTTCTTT
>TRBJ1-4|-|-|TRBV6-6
CASGKPGEKLFF
TGTGCCAGCGGGAAGCCGGGTGAAAAACTGTTTTTT
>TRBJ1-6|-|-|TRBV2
CASSERQGHNSPLHF
TGTGCCAGCAGTGAACGGCAGGGGCATAATTCACCCCTCCACTTT
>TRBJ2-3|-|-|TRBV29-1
CSVLVTDTQYF
TGCAGCGTATTGGTCACAGATACGCAGTATTTT
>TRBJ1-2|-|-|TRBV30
CAWGTGRGYGYTF
TGTGCCTGGGGAACCGGGCGGGGCTATGGCTACACCTTC
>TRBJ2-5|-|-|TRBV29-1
CSVEDGGETQYF
TGCAGCGTTGAAGATGGAGGGGAGACCCAGTACTTC
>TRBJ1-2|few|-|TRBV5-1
CARDWGIGYTF
TGCGCCAGGGACTGGGGAATCGGCTACACCTTC
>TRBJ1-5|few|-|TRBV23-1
CASSQSGGKVCF
TGCGCCAGCAGTCAATCAGGAGGAAAGGTTTGTTTT
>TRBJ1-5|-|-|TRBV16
CASSHGQLGNQPQHF
TGTGCCAGCAGCCATGGACAACTCGGCAATCAGCCCCAGCATTTT
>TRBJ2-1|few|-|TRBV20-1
CSARVYNEQFF
TGCAGTGCTAGGGTGTACAATGAGCAGTTCTTC
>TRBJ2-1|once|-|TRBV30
CAWSYGSGPQFF
TGTGCCTGGAGTTATGGTAGCGGACCGCAGTTCTTC
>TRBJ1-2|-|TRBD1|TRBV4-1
CASSQEIRTGGDYGYTF
TGCGCCAGCAGCCAAGAAATCAGGACAGGGGGTGACTATGGCTACACCTTC
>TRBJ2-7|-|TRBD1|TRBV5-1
CASSLTGDEQYF
TGCGCCAGCAGCTTGACAGGGGATGAGCAGTACTTC
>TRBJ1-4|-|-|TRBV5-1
CASSLPGVATNEKLFF
TGCGCCAGCAGCTTGCCCGGGGTTGCAACTAATGAAAAACTGTTTTTT
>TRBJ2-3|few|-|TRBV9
CASSPSTDTQYF
TGTGCCAGCAGCCCCAGCACAGATACGCAGTATTTT
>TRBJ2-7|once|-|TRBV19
CASSIRRSNEQYF
TGTGCCAGTAGTATTCGCAGGTCCAACGAGCAGTACTTC